This T cell receptor (beta chain) appears in the sequencing data of a study of T cell responses to AZD1222 COVID-19 vaccine. This table comes from immunoSEQ multiplex PCR, and its TCRdb copy is limited to in-frame clones, with some not included. The table shows roughly 100,000 clones, with roughly 91% occurring only once. V was clipped by 0 bases and J by 1 base, with 6 bases between them. Per the germline V gene, CDR1 is MNHEY and CDR2 is SVGEGT. The CDR3 covers 14 residues. This clone came up a few times. Its antigen is as yet unknown. Whole-study findings and limits: The repertoires were collected only after the peak T cell response.

This material consisted of peripheral blood, taken on day 0 of AZD1222 vaccination. This receptor was taken from an adult in good health. V gene TRBV6-2 or TRBV6-3 combines with J gene TRBJ1-1; D gene unclear. CDR3 residues: CASSYSFRNTEAFF. The DNA of the CDR3 is TGTGCCAGCAGTTACTCGTTCAGGAACACTGAAGCTTTCTTT.